This T cell receptor beta chain was retrieved from a study of cytomegalovirus exposure and HLA in healthy donors. The CDR3 is made up of 13 amino acids. Germline V gene lookup returns CDR1 SGHNT and CDR2 YENEEA. V was pared by 0 bases and J by 8 bases, with 10 bases between. 13 Jbeta primers and 60 Vbeta primers were used for the PCR. Produced via immunoSEQ multiplex PCR; TCRdb's table is partial and in-frame only. The sample records about 78,000 clones, roughly 80% being singletons. The V and J genes are TRBV11-3 and TRBJ1-1; TRBD1 might be the D (6 bases). The sample taken for sequencing was PBMCs. This clonotype originated in a woman between 45 and 60 years old in good health and CMV-seronegative. CDR3 bases: TGTGCCAGCAGCTTAGACCCCGGACAGGAAGCTTTCTTT. The encoded protein is CASSLDPGQEAFF.